The 27 T cell receptor beta chains presented below share a single source sample, sequenced in a study of OX40 agonist ivuxolimab in advanced cancers. Libraries were constructed by the immunoSEQ multiplex PCR assay. As stored in TCRdb, this immuneACCESS dataset retains in-frame rearrangements with V and J assigned. A fraction of the clones does not appear; measured against another copy, unresolved V genes explain less than half of the discrepancy, and the remainder lacks a known reason. The sample includes about 86,000 clones, with 70% to 90% observed a single time. Approximately 1.3% of the sample is taken by the ten largest. This specimen was CD4+ or CD8+ T cells sorted from blood, taken in a trial of the OX40 agonist ivuxolimab. The source is an adult with an advanced solid tumor such as melanoma, head and neck, liver or kidney cancer.

The chain carries TRBV6-1 and TRBJ1-4; TRBD1 aligns across 8 bases. The V segment lost 8 bases and the J segment 3 bases; nucleotides outside the gene matches: 8. This CDR3 comprises 15 residues. Germline V gene lookup returns CDR1 MNHNS and CDR2 SASEGT. Written as DNA, the CDR3 is TGTGCCAGCCAAGACAGGGGAGCCGCTAATGAAAAACTGTTTTTT. Translation gives CASQDRGAANEKLFF.

The chain joins TRBV19 to TRBJ1-1; D is unresolved. This CDR3 has 12 residues. Germline CDR1 is LNHDA and CDR2 is SQIVND (reference sequence). V was trimmed by 5 bases and J by 5 bases, leaving 9 bases between them. As DNA, the CDR3 is TGTGCCAGTAGTGGAAGGGTGACTGAAGCTTTCTTT. It codes for CASSGRVTEAFF.

The chain links TRBV18 to TRBJ1-6; 9 bases map to TRBD1. This CDR3 is 15 amino acids long. J lost 7 bases, V lost 2 bases, and 3 bases had no gene match. Germline values: CDR1 KGHSH, CDR2 LQKENI. The DNA of the CDR3 is TGTGCCAGCTCACCAATCGGGACAGGGAATTCACCCCTCCACTTT. Protein sequence: CASSPIGTGNSPLHF.

The chain recombines TRBV27 with TRBJ1-1, with a possible D match to TRBD1 (6 bases). V lost 1 base to trimming and J lost 4 bases, with 13 bases between them. The CDR3 runs 15 residues. CDR1 is MNHEY, CDR2 SMNVEV, per germline (reference sequence). Written as DNA, the CDR3 is TGTGCCAGCAGTTTATGGGGGGCCGGTGGCACTGAAGCTTTCTTT. This encodes CASSLWGAGGTEAFF.

The chain has TRBV6-5 and TRBJ1-3; no firm D call. V was pared by 7 bases and J by 0 bases, with 13 bases between. Germline V lookup: CDR1 MNHEY, CDR2 SVGAGI. The CDR3 is 15 residues long. DNA of the CDR3: TGTGCCAGCACCCAAATACCGAGCTCTGGAAACACCATATATTTT. This gives the protein CASTQIPSSGNTIYF.

This clone was found once. This chain joins TRBV11-2 and TRBJ1-6; D gene ambiguous. V shed 1 base and J shed 10 bases, with 5 bases lying between them. The germline V gene encodes CDR1 SGHAT and CDR2 FQNNGV. The CDR3 has 12 amino acids. CDR3 coding DNA: TGTGCCAGCAGCTTAGCTGAATCACCCCTCCACTTT. Protein: CASSLAESPLHF.

V and J are TRBV6-1 and TRBJ2-7, with 12 nucleotides matching TRBD2. V shed 6 bases, J shed 6 bases, and the junction held 6 bases outside the gene matches. This CDR3 has 14 residues. Germline CDR1 MNHNS, CDR2 SASEGT. The CDR3 protein is CASRTSGSWVEQYF. The CDR3 DNA follows: TGTGCCAGCAGGACTAGCGGGAGTTGGGTCGAGCAGTACTTC.

The chain's CDR3 is CASSGAGQYTGELFF. The CDR3 coding sequence is TGTGCCAGCTCAGGGGCGGGACAGTACACCGGGGAGCTGTTTTTT. The chain joins TRBV18 to TRBJ2-2, with a possible D match to TRBD1 (7 bases). This CDR3 spans 15 amino acids. The germline V gene has CDR1 KGHSH and CDR2 LQKENI. V dropped 5 bases and J dropped 3 bases, with 13 bases sitting between them.

The gene calls are TRBV19 and TRBJ1-2; D gene ambiguous. The V end lost 5 bases, the J end lost 4 bases, and 14 bases lay between the germline ends. Germline CDR1 is LNHDA and CDR2 is SQIVND (reference sequence). CDR3 size: 14 residues. CDR3: CASSFGRAPYGYTF. The CDR3 DNA reads as TGTGCCAGTAGTTTTGGACGGGCCCCCTATGGCTACACCTTC.

V and J are TRBV5-4 and TRBJ2-2; 9 bases are a match to TRBD2. CDR3 length: 17 amino acids. CDR1 is SGHNT, CDR2 YYREEE, per germline (reference sequence). V lost 4 bases to trimming and J lost 4 bases; unmatched junction nucleotides: 11. The CDR3, as DNA: TGTGCCAGCAGCCCGGAGCGCGGGAGGGTGGTCACCGGGGAGCTGTTTTTT. Its protein is CASSPERGRVVTGELFF.

V usage is TRBV28 and J usage is TRBJ2-2, with D unclear. CDR3 length: 12 residues. The germline V gene encodes CDR1 MDHEN and CDR2 SYDVKM. Trimming took 7 bases from V and 3 from J, leaving 6 bases between them. The CDR3 coding sequence is TGTGCCAGCAATGGAGACACCGGGGAGCTGTTTTTT. This encodes CASNGDTGELFF.

The V and J genes are TRBV7-9 and TRBJ2-3; a weak D match, TRBD1 (5 bases). The CDR3 loop spans 16 amino acids. CDR1 and CDR2 from the germline V gene are SEHNR and FQNEAQ (reference sequence). The V and J ends lost 1 base and 1 base respectively, with 12 bases between them. CDR3 protein: CASSLGGAAGTDTQYF. DNA of the CDR3: TGTGCCAGCAGCTTAGGGGGCGCGGCTGGCACAGATACGCAGTATTTT. Full variable domain (rest looked up from reference TRBV7-9 and TRBJ2-3): DTGVSQNPRHKITKRGQNVTFRCDPISEHNRLYWYRQTLGQGPEFLTYFQNEAQLEKSRLLSDRFSAERPKGSFSTLEIQRTEQGDSAMYLCASSLGGAAGTDTQYFGPGTRLTVL.

The rearrangement uses TRBV2 and TRBJ2-3; 9 nucleotides align to TRBD1. This CDR3 is built from 15 residues. J lost 1 base, V lost 5 bases, and 4 bases had no gene match. Germline assignment: CDR1 SNHLY and CDR2 FYNNEI. The CDR3 sequence is CASSRGQGGTDTQYF. The CDR3 region has the DNA TGTGCCAGCAGTCGGGGACAGGGAGGCACAGATACGCAGTATTTT. The complete variable domain, with remaining parts taken from reference TRBV2 and TRBJ2-3, reads EPEVTQTPSHQVTQMGQEVILRCVPISNHLYFYWYRQILGQKVEFLVSFYNNEISEKSEIFDDQFSVERPDGSNFTLKIRSTKLEDSAMYFCASSRGQGGTDTQYFGPGTRLTVL.

CDR3 loop: CAGGVSSGNTIYF. The CDR3 DNA reads TGTGCCGGCGGGGTTAGCTCTGGAAACACCATATATTTT. This sequence joins TRBV5-6 and TRBJ1-3; D is undetermined. CDR3 length: 13 amino acids. Germline V CDR1 and CDR2: SGHDT, YYEEEE. Trimming stripped 10 bases from V and 0 bases from J, with 11 bases between.

The genes are TRBV4-2 and TRBJ2-3; D is unresolved. The CDR3 spans 14 residues. The germline V and J ends were trimmed by 0 bases and 8 bases, with 12 bases remaining between them. Germline lookup yields CDR1 LGHNA and CDR2 YNFKEQ. The CDR3 nucleotides are TGTGCCAGCAGCCAAGAACGTGCCCGTGGTACGCAGTATTTT. Amino acids: CASSQERARGTQYF.

This chain connects TRBV6-6 to TRBJ1-3; possibly TRBD1 for D (5 bases). V was pared by 2 bases and J by 0 bases, with 11 bases between. This CDR3 spans 16 amino acids. The germline V gene encodes CDR1 MNHNY and CDR2 SVGAGI (reference sequence). CDR3 nucleotide sequence: TGTGCCAGCAGTTACGGGGGACGGGTCTCTGGAAACACCATATATTTT. It codes for CASSYGGRVSGNTIYF.

This sequence joins TRBV4-2 and TRBJ2-1; 14 bases match TRBD2. Germline V gene lookup returns CDR1 LGHNA and CDR2 YNFKEQ. V dropped 0 bases and J dropped 8; count of bases not matched to a gene: 6. The CDR3 runs 17 residues. The CDR3 sequence: CASSQDGTSGSGDEQFF. CDR3 in DNA: TGTGCCAGCAGCCAAGATGGGACTAGCGGGAGTGGCGATGAGCAGTTCTTC.

The rearrangement uses TRBV6-6 and TRBJ2-7, with TRBD1 as a possible D gene (6 bases). Between the trimmed V and J ends, which lost 4 bases and 1 base, there was a span of 11 bases. The CDR3 sequence is 14 residues long. Per the germline V gene, CDR1 is MNHNY and CDR2 is SVGAGI (reference sequence). For the CDR3, the DNA is TGTGCCAGCAGTTCTCCCGACAGGTCCTACGAGCAGTACTTC. This translates into CASSSPDRSYEQYF.

V gene TRBV28 combines with J gene TRBJ1-5; D ambiguous. Germline-derived CDR1 and CDR2 are MDHEN and SYDVKM. Between the trimmed V and J ends, which lost 3 bases and 4 bases, there was a span of 13 bases. This CDR3 comprises 15 residues. CDR3: CASSFSQSENQPQHF. The DNA of the CDR3 is TGTGCCAGCAGTTTCAGCCAGAGCGAGAATCAGCCCCAGCATTTT.

This clone occurred a few times. The chain links TRBV28 to TRBJ1-5; D remains ambiguous. Trimming took 8 bases from V and 3 from J, leaving 8 bases between them. This CDR3 is built from 12 residues. The germline V gene encodes CDR1 MDHEN and CDR2 SYDVKM. CDR3 bases: TGTGCCAGCGTTCAGGCCAATCAGCCCCAGCATTTT. Protein: CASVQANQPQHF.

This clone has a handful of counts. V and J are TRBV9 and TRBJ2-1; 10 nucleotides align to TRBD1. With V trimmed by 4 bases and J by 8 bases, 12 bases remained unmatched. CDR1 is SGDLS and CDR2 is YYNGEE in the germline V gene. The CDR3 extends over 16 amino acids. CDR3 sequence reads: CASSPRSGTGAHEQFF. For the CDR3, the DNA is TGTGCCAGCAGCCCTCGTTCCGGGACAGGGGCGCATGAGCAGTTCTTC.

The chain couples TRBV2 to TRBJ2-3; tentatively, D is TRBD1 or TRBD2 (5 bases each). Looked up from germline, CDR1 is SNHLY and CDR2 is FYNNEI. CDR3 length: 12 residues. Deletions cut 8 bases from V and 1 base from J, with 7 bases between. The CDR3 is CASGTGTDTQYF. The CDR3 bases are TGTGCCAGCGGGACGGGCACAGATACGCAGTATTTT. Full variable domain (rest looked up from reference TRBV2 and TRBJ2-3): EPEVTQTPSHQVTQMGQEVILRCVPISNHLYFYWYRQILGQKVEFLVSFYNNEISEKSEIFDDQFSVERPDGSNFTLKIRSTKLEDSAMYFCASGTGTDTQYFGPGTRLTVL.

This clone was observed a few times. This sequence joins TRBV7-2 and TRBJ1-6; D is uncertain. This CDR3 has 13 amino acids. From germline, CDR1 is SGHTA and CDR2 FQGNSA. Deletions cut 7 bases from V and 9 bases from J, with 13 bases between. The CDR3 sequence is CASTVMGTSPLHF. The DNA of the CDR3 is TGTGCCAGCACCGTAATGGGCACTTCACCCCTCCACTTT.

Comments on this clone: One junction end does not reproduce the germline sequence, and a read error may be involved. The chain has TRBV7-7 and TRBJ2-7, with 10 bases matching TRBD2. The germline V gene has CDR1 SSHAT and CDR2 FNYEAQ (reference sequence). The CDR3 runs 15 residues. The CDR3: CASSPSSGGSYEQYF. The CDR3 DNA sequence: TGTGCTAGCAGCCCGTCTAGCGGGGGCTCCTACGAGCAGTACTTC.

On this clone itself: Other DNA sequences in this sample translate to the same CDR3. The CDR3 here is CATKQGNHYGYTF. The CDR3 bases are TGTGCCACAAAACAGGGGAACCACTATGGCTACACCTTC. V and J are TRBV19 and TRBJ1-2; 7 nucleotides line up with TRBD1. The CDR3 consists of 13 residues. The V and J ends lost 10 bases and 3 bases, in that order; junction bases with no gene match: 8. The germline gives CDR1 LNHDA, CDR2 SQIVND (reference sequence).

The chain is built from TRBV7-9 and TRBJ2-5; weak D call: TRBD1 (6 bases). Germline V gives CDR1 SEHNR, CDR2 FQNEAQ (reference sequence). V was trimmed by 2 bases and J by 5 bases, leaving 9 bases between them. The CDR3 has 13 amino acids. CDR3 sequence (DNA): TGTGCCAGCAGCTTACTGGGGGCCGAGACCCAGTACTTC. As protein: CASSLLGAETQYF. The variable domain in full, completed from reference TRBV7-9 and TRBJ2-5, reads DTGVSQNPRHKITKRGQNVTFRCDPISEHNRLYWYRQTLGQGPEFLTYFQNEAQLEKSRLLSDRFSAERPKGSFSTLEIQRTEQGDSAMYLCASSLLGAETQYFGPGTRLLVL.

This clone appeared once. V and J are TRBV5-1 and TRBJ2-2; D not certain. This CDR3 contains 16 residues. V shed 0 bases and J shed 1 base, with 10 bases lying between them. CDR1 and CDR2 (germline): SGHRS, YFSETQ. CDR3 bases: TGCGCCAGCAGCTTGGCCCCAGGTGTGAACACCGGGGAGCTGTTTTTT. Translated: CASSLAPGVNTGELFF.